This TCR beta chain was retrieved from a study of somatic mutations in cytotoxic T cells in rheumatoid arthritis. Study findings and constraints: No antigen targets were known for the expanded CD8+ clones.

Researchers isolated CD4+ and CD8+ cells by positive magnetic bead selection and then checked their purity by flow cytometry. This CDR3 comprises 17 residues. V lost 0 bases and J 0 bases, leaving 9 bases between the germline ends. Germline V gene data show CDR1 as LGHNA and CDR2 as YSLEER. The table came from immunoSEQ multiplex PCR; TCRdb's copy has only in-frame clones and leaves some out. The sample records around 6,500 clones, roughly three quarters being singletons. On this clone itself: Its specificity is not known.

This TCR was sampled from a man aged 35 to 55 in good health. The V and J genes are TRBV4-3 and TRBJ2-6; either TRBD1 or TRBD2 may supply D (5 bases each). The sample was CD8+ T cells sorted from blood. In DNA form, the CDR3 reads TGCGCCAGCAGCCAAGATCCCGGGACCTCTGGGGCCAACGTCCTGACTTTC. Translation gives CASSQDPGTSGANVLTF.